Sample share makes the clone carrying this TCR beta chain medium-sized. Its specificity is unknown. The sample belongs to a study of CD8+ T cells in alopecia areata. At the level of the study: Those treated were given oral tofacitinib at 5 to 10 mg twice daily. Overall study results and limits: Especially in alopecia totalis/universalis, lesional scalp showed greater clonality than normal scalp did. On tofacitinib, scalp clonality and expanded CD8+ clones among top 100 fell significantly. Many expanded lesional clones persisted in scalp and blood during tofacitinib.

This CDR3 is built from 15 residues. V lost 3 bases and J lost 5; bases outside the gene matches: 6. Per germline, CDR1 SNHLY and CDR2 FYNNEI. TCR sequencing used cDNA made by reverse transcription of extracted RNA. TCRdb's table, derived via immunoSEQ multiplex PCR, lists solely in-frame clones and lacks some. The data hold tens of thousands of clones, with 25% to 35% observed a single time. The treatment here: oral pan-JAK inhibitor, 5-10 mg twice daily. The receptor was isolated from a human donor with alopecia areata. Sample: CD8+ T cells sorted from blood, taken at week 4, from a patient treated with tofacitinib. The V gene is TRBV2, the J gene TRBJ2-2; the match to TRBD1 covers 7 bases. This chain's CDR3 is CASSEDTGETGELFF. CDR3 nucleotide sequence: TGTGCCAGCAGTGAGGATACAGGGGAAACCGGGGAGCTGTTTTTT. The whole variable domain, remainder taken from reference TRBV2 and TRBJ2-2, is EPEVTQTPSHQVTQMGQEVILRCVPISNHLYFYWYRQILGQKVEFLVSFYNNEISEKSEIFDDQFSVERPDGSNFTLKIRSTKLEDSAMYFCASSEDTGETGELFFGEGSRLTVL.